This T cell receptor beta chain appears in the sequencing data of a study of blood T cell repertoires in COVID-19. Study overall: Italy, Spain and the United States were the sources of the convalescent and acute COVID-19 samples. In each case, the material was cDNA or gDNA derived from T cells, B-cell-depleted T cells, or PBMCs.

A single count supports this clone. In the original analysis: Researchers report that nucleated cell counts were estimated from reference gene primer amplification. Profiling relied on immunoSEQ multiplex PCR, and the TCRdb table lists in-frame clones only, not all of them. V, J and clone size were drawn from that table, and D and trimming were deduced from the DNA. The sample contains 85,000 or so clones, roughly 85% of which appear only once. The sequence was collected from a man aged 45-65 years with active or convalescent COVID-19. Sequenced material: peripheral blood.

CDR3 protein: CATSPYGEATDTQYF. The DNA for the CDR3 is TGTGCCACCAGCCCGTACGGGGAGGCGACAGATACGCAGTATTTT. The chain combines TRBV24-1 with TRBJ2-3, with TRBD2 as a possible D gene (6 bases). Trimming cost V 7 bases and J 3 bases, with 16 bases left between them. Germline CDR1 KGHDR, CDR2 SFDVKD. The CDR3 covers 15 residues.